This T cell receptor beta chain was found in a study of blood T cells in healthy people across ages. The V end was cut by 0 bases, the J end by 7 bases, with 13 bases between. Germline CDR1 MNHNY, CDR2 SVGAGI (reference sequence). The CDR3 length is 15 residues. Through a sample-barcoded 5' primer and a J-beta primer mix, a second PCR was run for about 6 to 12 cycles. There were at least 3 million CDR3-containing paired-end reads obtained from each sample. TCRdb re-derived calls from the 5' RACE reads in MiXCR, one entry per CDR3 protein. The sample lists more than 1,000,000 distinct CDR3 sequences; around 25% were seen once. This sample was shared with a second study, whose subject was T cells of mothers and their children.

The sequence was collected from a girl aged 2 to 9 in good health. The rearrangement joins TRBV6-6 to TRBJ2-1; D gene ambiguous. Sequencing was done on a sample of blood. CDR3 coding DNA: TGTGCCAGCAGTTACTCCTATCCGGGTATAAATGAGCAGTTCTTC. It specifies CASSYSYPGINEQFF.